Each of the 20 T cell receptor beta chains below was sequenced from the same sample in a study of blood T cell repertoires in COVID-19. Method: immunoSEQ multiplex PCR; TCRdb's copy keeps in-frame clones and lacks some. The sample contains about 62,000 clones, roughly 92% of which appear only once. Material for sequencing was peripheral blood. The receptors here all came from a human donor in a cohort sampled during active COVID-19.

The chain uses TRBV5-1 and TRBJ2-1; possible D gene TRBD2, 5 bases. Germline V gene sequence: CDR1 SGHRS, CDR2 YFSETQ. V was pared by 0 bases and J by 5 bases, with 18 bases between. CDR3 length: 17 residues. CDR3 sequence (DNA): TGCGCCAGCAGCTTGGTCCCCGTGGCGGAGGTTAACAATGAGCAGTTCTTC. Translation: CASSLVPVAEVNNEQFF.

The chain couples TRBV19 to TRBJ1-6; D is undetermined. The V gene lost 5 bases and the J gene lost 7 bases, with 12 bases spanning the gap. The CDR3 totals 14 residues. Germline CDR1 reads LNHDA; CDR2 reads SQIVND (reference sequence). The CDR3 here is CASSAVEWNSPLHF. CDR3 DNA sequence: TGTGCCAGTAGTGCTGTCGAGTGGAATTCACCCCTCCACTTT.

The chain carries TRBV7-3 and TRBJ2-5; 15 bases map to TRBD2. The CDR3 contains 19 residues. Germline values: CDR1 SGHTA, CDR2 FQGTGA. V gave up 5 bases and J gave up 2 bases; unmatched junction bases: 12. The CDR3 loop is CASSLTGTSGGSPQETQYF. DNA of the CDR3: TGTGCCAGCAGCCTCACCGGGACTAGCGGGGGGTCTCCTCAAGAGACCCAGTACTTC. Supplemented by reference TRBV7-3 and TRBJ2-5, the full variable domain reads GAGVSQTPSNKVTEKGKYVELRCDPISGHTALYWYRQSLGQGPEFLIYFQGTGAADDSGLPNDRFFAVRPEGSVSTLKIQRTERGDSAVYLCASSLTGTSGGSPQETQYFGPGTRLLVL.

This sequence joins TRBV9 and TRBJ2-1; 11 bases fit TRBD2. V shed 4 bases, J shed 4 bases, and the junction held 4 bases outside the gene matches. This CDR3 region has 15 residues. CDR1 is SGDLS, CDR2 YYNGEE, per germline. The CDR3 is CASSLSGGDYNEQFF. In nucleotides, the CDR3 is TGTGCCAGCAGCCTTAGCGGGGGGGATTACAATGAGCAGTTCTTC.

This clone came up once. The chain is built from TRBV5-1 and TRBJ2-5, with D tentatively TRBD2 (6 bases). Germline assignment: CDR1 SGHRS and CDR2 YFSETQ. CDR3 length: 17 residues. V lost 0 bases and J lost 6, with 21 bases in between. Here the CDR3 reads CASSLASSAGRGKTQYF. The DNA for the CDR3 is TGCGCCAGCAGCTTGGCCTCCTCAGCGGGCCGGGGGAAGACCCAGTACTTC.

The rearrangement links TRBV5-8 to TRBJ2-2; 11 nucleotides line up with TRBD1. V was clipped by 3 bases and J by 5 bases; unmatched bases: 6. There are 16 residues in the CDR3. From germline, CDR1 is SGHTS and CDR2 YDEGEE. The CDR3 loop is CASSSGQGAMTGELFF. CDR3 nucleotides: TGTGCCAGCAGCTCCGGACAGGGGGCCATGACCGGGGAGCTGTTTTTT. The whole variable domain, filled in from reference TRBV5-8 and TRBJ2-2, reads EAGVTQSPTHLIKTRGQQATLRCSPISGHTSVYWYQQALGLGLQFLLWYDEGEERNRGNFPPRFSGRQFPNYSSELNVNALELEDSALYLCASSSGQGAMTGELFFGEGSRLTVL.

This clone has just one count. V is TRBV14 and J is TRBJ2-1; TRBD2 aligns across 11 bases. This CDR3 is 16 amino acids long. V was clipped by 4 bases and J by 1 base; unmatched bases: 3. Germline loops: CDR1 SGHDN, CDR2 FVKESK. The CDR3 region is CASSPLAGDSYNEQFF. In nucleotides, the CDR3 is TGTGCCAGCAGCCCACTAGCGGGAGATTCCTACAATGAGCAGTTCTTC. Full variable domain (remainder filled in from reference TRBV14 and TRBJ2-1): EAGVTQFPSHSVIEKGQTVTLRCDPISGHDNLYWYRRVMGKEIKFLLHFVKESKQDESGMPNNRFLAERTGGTYSTLKVQPAELEDSGVYFCASSPLAGDSYNEQFFGPGTRLTVL.

The V and J genes are TRBV7-3 and TRBJ2-1; 7 positions agree with TRBD1. Germline CDR1 and CDR2: SGHTA and FQGTGA. The CDR3 runs 13 residues. Trimming took 4 bases from V and 5 from J; bases not matched to a gene: 2. The CDR3 nucleotides are TGTGCCAGCAGCTCGGGACAGAACAATGAGCAGTTCTTC. Protein: CASSSGQNNEQFF.

The chain recombines TRBV9 with TRBJ2-1; 11 bases agree with TRBD2. CDR3 length: 19 residues. Trimming took 1 base from V and 8 from J; bases not matched to a gene: 17. Per germline, CDR1 SGDLS and CDR2 YYNGEE. CDR3 bases: TGTGCCAGCAGCGTAAGTGGGAGGACACACTTAGCGGGAGGGGATGAGCAGTTCTTC. Translating it yields CASSVSGRTHLAGGDEQFF.

This chain uses TRBV7-2 with TRBJ2-2; weak D call: TRBD2 (5 bases). V lost 2 bases and J lost 6, with 10 bases in between. The germline CDR1 and CDR2 sequences are SGHTA and FQGNSA. The length of the CDR3 is 14 residues. The CDR3 bases are TGTGCCAGCAGCTTATCCCAGCGGCCCGGGGAGCTGTTTTTT. Its translation: CASSLSQRPGELFF.

V and J are TRBV9 and TRBJ1-1; D perhaps matches TRBD1 (5 bases). Trimming shortened V by 4 bases and J by 1 base, and 14 bases separated the two germline ends. The CDR3 length is 15 residues. Germline CDR1 is SGDLS and CDR2 is YYNGEE. The CDR3 is CASSPPSDKNTEAFF. The CDR3 DNA is TGTGCCAGCAGCCCCCCCTCGGACAAGAACACTGAAGCTTTCTTT.

The chain joins TRBV25-1 to TRBJ2-3; TRBD2 agrees at 10 bases. This CDR3 has 13 amino acids. Germline V lookup: CDR1 MGHDK, CDR2 SYGVNS. V trimming: 5 bases; J trimming: 4 bases; junction bases outside the gene matches: 0. The CDR3 DNA reads TGTGCCAGCAGTAGCGGGGGGGCAGATACGCAGTATTTT. Encoded protein: CASSSGGADTQYF.

This sequence joins TRBV7-3 and TRBJ1-1; possibly TRBD1 for D (6 bases). Trimming took 0 bases from V and 4 from J, leaving 9 bases between them. The CDR3 sequence is 14 residues long. CDR1 and CDR2 (germline): SGHTA, FQGTGA. The CDR3 spells CASSLTGHATEAFF. CDR3 nucleotides: TGTGCCAGCAGCTTAACGGGACACGCCACTGAAGCTTTCTTT.

The rearrangement uses TRBV5-6 and TRBJ1-1; 9 bases are a match to TRBD1. Germline loops: CDR1 SGHDT, CDR2 YYEEEE. V was clipped by 4 bases and J by 5 bases; unmatched bases: 12. The CDR3 spans 16 residues. CDR3 nucleotides: TGTGCCAGCAGCGGCAAGGAGGGGACAGGGAGGACTGAAGCTTTCTTT. Its protein is CASSGKEGTGRTEAFF.

The J gene is TRBJ1-1, the V gene TRBV15; D is unclear. The CDR3 is made up of 12 amino acids. Germline CDR1 is LNHNV and CDR2 is YYDKDF (reference sequence). With 0 bases removed from V and 9 bases from J, the gap between germline ends came to 8 bases. The CDR3 bases are TGTGCCACCAGCAGAGATCGAGGGCAAGCTTTCTTT. As protein: CATSRDRGQAFF.

The chain combines TRBV6-5 with TRBJ1-1; tentative D call: TRBD1 (5 bases). CDR1 MNHEY and CDR2 SVGAGI come from the germline V gene. This CDR3 spans 15 amino acids. V was trimmed by 4 bases and J by 4 bases, leaving 16 bases between them. The CDR3 DNA reads TGTGCCAGCAGTTCGCCCGCGGGGGTGCGCACTGAAGCTTTCTTT. It encodes CASSSPAGVRTEAFF.

The chain employs TRBV14 and TRBJ1-6, with TRBD1 as a possible D gene (6 bases). This CDR3 contains 18 residues. V shed 3 bases and J shed 4 bases, with 19 bases lying between them. CDR1 and CDR2 from the germline V gene are SGHDN and FVKESK. The CDR3 coding sequence is TGTGCCAGCAGCCAGGTGGGCCATTCGACAGGATATAATTCACCCCTCCACTTT. The encoded protein is CASSQVGHSTGYNSPLHF. Full variable domain (rest looked up from reference TRBV14 and TRBJ1-6): EAGVTQFPSHSVIEKGQTVTLRCDPISGHDNLYWYRRVMGKEIKFLLHFVKESKQDESGMPNNRFLAERTGGTYSTLKVQPAELEDSGVYFCASSQVGHSTGYNSPLHFGNGTRLTVT.

The chain is built from TRBV5-8 and TRBJ1-5; no clear D gene. Trimming removed 4 bases at V and 3 bases at J, with 5 bases between. CDR3 length: 12 amino acids. Per germline, CDR1 SGHTS and CDR2 YDEGEE. Here the CDR3 DNA reads TGTGCCAGCAGCCGGTTCAATCAGCCCCAGCATTTT. The encoded protein is CASSRFNQPQHF.

V is TRBV6-6 and J is TRBJ2-3; 7 nucleotides line up with TRBD2. Germline CDR1 and CDR2: MNHNY and SVGAGI (reference sequence). Trimming took 9 bases from V and 6 from J; bases not matched to a gene: 9. This CDR3 has 13 residues. The CDR3 loop reads CARKSGNYDTQYF. CDR3 DNA sequence: TGTGCCAGAAAAAGCGGGAATTACGATACGCAGTATTTT.

CDR3 in DNA: TGTGCCAGCAGCCAAGGGCAAGCGGGGAGAGGGACCGAGCAGTACTTC. Translating gives CASSQGQAGRGTEQYF. This chain links TRBV3-1 (or the pseudogene TRBV3-2) with TRBJ2-7; 7 bases are a match to TRBD2. The germline V gene encodes CDR1 LGHDT and CDR2 YNNKEL (reference sequence). The CDR3 length is 16 residues. J lost 6 bases, V lost 1 base, and 12 bases had no gene match.